This T cell receptor beta chain was sequenced for a study of blood T cells in healthy people across ages (dated by TCRdb to between 2014 and 2017). Regarding the study in general: Template switching captured roughly one uniquely barcoded TCR beta cDNA molecule per two T cells in model experiments. Using deep sequencing normalized with unique cDNA molecular identifiers, the study measured how TCR beta repertoire diversity changes with age. The donors were split into four age groups: young (average around 15 years), middle-aged (over 35), aged (approximately 60) and long-lived (roughly 88). Donors of different ages were randomly distributed across sequencing lanes to avoid experimental bias. Two additional independent replicas of 1 million unique cDNA reads from the same blood draw were analyzed for two donors (one aged 18 to 30 and one aged 80 or older). Broad study findings and their caveats: Because profiling used bulk unsorted PBMCs, naive and antigen-experienced compartments could not be compared conclusively. A strong correlation was found between observed TCR beta diversity and the percentage of naive T cells measured by flow cytometry. As age increased, observed TCR beta diversity per million T cells dropped in a roughly linear way, and a significant reduction was already evident by age about 40. Because the CMV infection status of the donors was unknown, age-related changes in expanded clonotypes may potentially have been confounded. Estimates of total diversity from one million sequenced T cells were regarded as lower bounds and underestimates. Compared with the aged group, more naive CD4+ T cells, fewer expanded clones and increased TCR diversity were shown by the long-lived group, suggesting age selection.

The donors were 40 or so Caucasian individuals from Russia, aged 6 to 90 years, who were systemically healthy. Each donor gave 9 to 10 milliliters of peripheral blood, collected into EDTA-treated Vacutainer tubes. PBMCs were isolated by Ficoll-Paque density-gradient centrifugation, with at least 7 million obtained per sample. Trizol reagent was used to extract total RNA from PBMCs, with at least 5.5 micrograms per sample. For every donor, flow cytometry on a PBMC aliquot measured the percentage of naive CD45RAhigh/CD27high T cells. The library was obtained by 5' RACE. TCRdb shows the sequencer as Illumina HiSeq 2500. A second PCR of roughly 6 to 11 cycles was run with a J-beta primer mix and a sample-barcoded 5' primer. A unique molecular identifier was introduced onto each TCR beta cDNA molecule by a template-switch 5' adaptor carrying 12 random nucleotides. At least 3 million CDR3-containing paired-end reads were obtained from each sample. All of the RNA was converted into first-strand cDNA using the Mint cDNA synthesis kit, with a TRBC-specific oligonucleotide serving as the primer. All cDNA was treated with uracil-DNA glycosylase and then went through a first 18-cycle PCR with the universal primers M1SS and BC2_uni_R. Under the source paper's analysis protocol: For normalization, 1 million high-quality reads, each with a distinct molecular identifier, were randomly selected from each sample. Reads with shared molecular identifiers were discarded instead of being binned into consensus sequences. CDR3 identification, clonotype clustering and error correction used MiTCR with a Q25 quality threshold and the strictest error-elimination algorithm. Lower-bound total TCR beta diversity was estimated with a nonparametric unseen species model using Euler transformation. TCRdb trimmed the raw reads at Q25, called clones with MiXCR and kept productive beta chains. Every CDR3 protein is listed once, alongside the most common genes and DNA of its rows. TCRdb's processing, not the study's, gives the V and J calls here. The sample yields about 1,400,000 distinct CDR3 sequences; approximately 40% were counted once. The ten largest clones represent 7.9% of the sample.

A note on this clonotype: The target of this receptor is not known. Base quality data are lacking; no much larger clone is found one base away.

Trimming accounts for 5 bases at V and 0 bases at J, while the number of junction bases matched to no gene is 10. The CDR3 numbers 18 residues from cysteine through phenylalanine. The retained sequence is limited to the CDR3, 54 bases, with the frame set at the first base. CDR1 and CDR2 were assigned from the germline V gene (reference sequence) as SEHNR and FQNEAQ. The TCR originated in a woman between 18 and 29 years old in good health. The sequenced sample was blood. The sequence joins TRBV7-9 to TRBJ2-1; the junction holds 10 bases that match TRBD2. In nucleotides, the sequence is TGTGCCAGCAGCCCCAGGATCGGGACTAGCGACTCCTACAATGAGCAGTTCTTC. Translated, it reads CASSPRIGTSDSYNEQFF.